This TCR beta chain was profiled in a study of blood T cells in healthy people across ages. Trimming pared 3 bases from V and 7 bases from J, leaving 6 bases between. The CDR3 loop spans 10 amino acids. Germline values: CDR1 SQVTM, CDR2 ANQGSEA. Alongside a J-beta primer mix, a sample-barcoded 5' primer served in a second PCR lasting about 7 to 12 cycles. TCRdb recomputed calls from the 5' RACE reads with MiXCR, one row per CDR3 protein. The profile shows under 2 million distinct CDR3 sequences, about 35% of them singletons. Material for sequencing was blood. This rearrangement joins TRBV29-1 to TRBJ1-2; possibly TRBD1 for D (6 bases). The TCR sequence derives from a woman aged 30 to 39 in good health. As DNA, the CDR3 is TGCAGCGTTGACAGGGGTGGCTACACCTTC. Translation: CSVDRGGYTF. Variable domain in full (rest from reference TRBV29-1 and TRBJ1-2): SAVISQKPSRDICQRGTSLTIQCQVDSQVTMMFWYRQQPGQSLTLIATANQGSEATYESGFVIDKFPISRPNLTFSTLTVSNMSPEDSSIYLCSVDRGGYTFGSGTRLTVV.